These 29 T cell receptor beta chains were all obtained from the same sample, sequenced in a study of human T cells and chemical hapten exposure. As for time point: patch test 2, 6 weeks after DPC sensitization. Specified treatment: therapeutic diphenylcyclopropenone sensitization with weekly scalp DPC. TCRdb re-analysed the RACE reads in MiXCR, keeping a single row per CDR3 protein. Here the sample spans hundreds of thousands of distinct CDR3 sequences, roughly 6.3% being singletons. The sample here was whole blood, taken in connection with sensitization to the hapten diphenylcyclopropenone (DPC). The source of these receptors is a woman aged 18 to 35 with alopecia areata. Some clones in this sample may be carry-over from other donors' samples.

This sequence joins TRBV5-1 and TRBJ2-5, with 9 bases matching TRBD1. Unmatched junction bases numbered 7, after V lost 5 bases and J lost 2 bases. Germline-derived CDR1 and CDR2 are SGHRS and YFSETQ. The CDR3 sequence is 15 residues long. The CDR3 sequence is CASSKTGTGQETQYF. For the CDR3, the DNA is TGCGCCAGCAGTAAAACCGGGACAGGGCAAGAGACCCAGTACTTC.

The chain has TRBV9 and TRBJ2-4; 8 bases align to TRBD2. Germline V gene lookup returns CDR1 SGDLS and CDR2 YYNGEE. The CDR3 totals 17 residues. J was trimmed by 0 bases and V by 2 bases; bases with no gene match: 7. The CDR3 nucleotides read TGTGCCAGCAGCGTTGGTAGCGGGGTACTAGCCAAAAACATTCAGTACTTC. Residues: CASSVGSGVLAKNIQYF.

This chain links TRBV12-3 or TRBV12-4 with TRBJ1-3, with D unclear. V gave up 9 bases and J gave up 0 bases, with 9 bases separating them. The CDR3 has 13 amino acids. CDR3 residues: CASQFFSGNTIYF. CDR3 coding DNA: TGTGCCAGTCAGTTCTTCTCTGGAAACACCATATATTTT.

This clonotype was recorded many times. The V call is TRBV7-2, the J call TRBJ1-1, with unresolved D. Germline CDR1 reads SGHTA; CDR2 reads FQGNSA. V lost 3 bases and J lost 5, with 10 bases in between. The CDR3 runs to 13 residues. The CDR3 is CASSFRSGTEAFF. CDR3 DNA: TGTGCCAGCAGCTTCCGTTCGGGAACTGAAGCTTTCTTT.

This clonotype came up many times. The chain recombines TRBV28 with TRBJ2-4; unclear D gene. The germline V and J ends were trimmed by 5 bases and 7 bases, with 3 bases remaining between them. There are 10 residues in the CDR3. Germline CDR1 MDHEN, CDR2 SYDVKM. The chain's CDR3 is CASSRNIQYF. The CDR3 nucleotides are TGTGCCAGCAGTCGGAACATTCAGTACTTC. The full variable domain, completed using reference TRBV28 and TRBJ2-4, is DVKVTQSSRYLVKRTGEKVFLECVQDMDHENMFWYRQDPGLGLRLIYFSYDVKMKEKGDIPEGYSVSREKKERFSLILESASTNQTSMYLCASSRNIQYFGAGTRLSVL.

The genes are TRBV11-1 and TRBJ1-1, with D unclear. This CDR3 comprises 15 residues. Trimming stripped 5 bases from V and 3 bases from J, with 16 bases between. Germline CDR1 reads SGHAT; CDR2 reads FQDESV (reference sequence). CDR3 sequence: CASSHELDSYTEAFF. CDR3 nucleotide sequence: TGTGCCAGCAGCCACGAACTCGACTCTTACACTGAAGCTTTCTTT.

This clonotype appeared a few times. V and J are TRBV12-3 or TRBV12-4 and TRBJ2-5, with no clear D. The V gene lost 0 bases and the J gene lost 3 bases, with 11 bases spanning the gap. This CDR3 spans 15 amino acids. The CDR3 here is CASSLAPLTEETQYF. In DNA, the CDR3 is TGTGCCAGCAGTTTAGCGCCATTAACAGAAGAGACCCAGTACTTC.

V is TRBV4-1 and J is TRBJ2-7, with 7 positions matching TRBD1. Unmatched junction bases numbered 15, after V lost 4 bases and J lost 6 bases. Germline CDR1 is MGHRA and CDR2 is YSYEKL. The CDR3 consists of 16 residues. Written as DNA, the CDR3 is TGCGCCAGCAGCCTTATACAGGGGACCCTTCGAGGCGAGCAGTACTTC. It translates to CASSLIQGTLRGEQYF.

This clonotype was seen more than once but under ten times. V is TRBV6-6 and J is TRBJ1-1, with 7 positions matching TRBD1. This CDR3 region has 14 residues. J was trimmed by 7 bases and V by 8 bases; bases with no gene match: 13. Germline loops: CDR1 MNHNY, CDR2 SVGAGI (reference sequence). DNA of the CDR3: TGTGCCAGCTCACCGGGGACCGGGACAGTTGAAGCTTTCTTT. The encoded protein is CASSPGTGTVEAFF.

This clonotype has ten or more counts. The rearrangement joins TRBV6-2 or TRBV6-3 to TRBJ1-1; tentatively, D is TRBD1 (5 bases). CDR3 size: 15 residues. In germline, CDR1 is MNHEY, CDR2 SVGEGT. Deletions cut 7 bases from V and 1 base from J, with 16 bases between. The CDR3 sequence: CASNRPGPTNTEAFF. CDR3 nucleotides: TGTGCCAGCAACAGACCGGGACCGACGAACACTGAAGCTTTCTTT.

The chain couples TRBV4-1 to TRBJ2-3; 10 bases are shared with TRBD1. The CDR3 has 17 residues. Germline-derived CDR1 and CDR2 are MGHRA and YSYEKL. With 0 bases clipped from V and 5 bases from J, the junction kept 8 bases outside the gene matches. CDR3 nucleotide sequence: TGCGCCAGCAGCCAAGATGGGACAGGGGCCCTGGGAGATACGCAGTATTTT. Its protein is CASSQDGTGALGDTQYF.

V is TRBV7-9 and J is TRBJ1-1, with D uncertain. Germline CDR1 and CDR2: SEHNR and FQNEAQ (reference sequence). Trimming removed 8 bases at V and 3 bases at J, with 19 bases between. The CDR3 length is 15 residues. CDR3 nucleotides: TGTGCCAGCGGGCTTACCCCCACGCGGGACACTGAAGCTTTCTTT. Translating gives CASGLTPTRDTEAFF.

The chain combines TRBV5-1 with TRBJ2-3, with D perhaps given as TRBD1 or TRBD2 (5 bases each). The CDR3 loop spans 17 amino acids. Trimming took 0 bases from V and 1 from J, leaving 15 bases between them. CDR1 is SGHRS and CDR2 is YFSETQ in the germline V gene. The CDR3 protein is CASSLVVLGDGTDTQYF. Here the CDR3 DNA reads TGCGCCAGCAGCTTGGTCGTCCTAGGGGACGGCACAGATACGCAGTATTTT.

This clonotype came up a few times. This chain connects TRBV19 to TRBJ2-1; D might be TRBD2 (7 bases). CDR3 length: 16 amino acids. Per germline, CDR1 LNHDA and CDR2 SQIVND (reference sequence). Trimming stripped 4 bases from V and 8 bases from J, with 21 bases between. CDR3 amino acids: CASSTLVRGGIDEQFF. The CDR3 coding sequence is TGTGCCAGTAGTACCTTAGTAAGGGGGGGAATAGATGAGCAGTTCTTC.

V and J are TRBV21-1 and TRBJ2-7; TRBD2 was called by the table and not checked on the DNA. TRBV21-1 is termed a pseudogene. The CDR3 sequence is 14 residues long. For the CDR3, the DNA is TGTGCCAGCAGCAAAGAGTCCACAGCCTACGAGCAGTACTTC. Translated: CASSKESTAYEQYF.

This clonotype was detected ten times or more. The chain couples TRBV7-6 to TRBJ1-1, with a tentative D call TRBD1 (6 bases). CDR1 and CDR2 from the germline V gene are SGHVS and FNYEAQ. The CDR3 length is 16 residues. With 0 bases removed from V and 3 bases from J, the gap between germline ends came to 14 bases. CDR3 sequence: CASSLAGGALDTEAFF. In DNA, the CDR3 is TGTGCCAGCAGCTTAGCGGGGGGCGCTTTGGACACTGAAGCTTTCTTT.

This clonotype appeared a few times. This chain connects TRBV14 to TRBJ2-3, with D possibly TRBD2 on 6 matching bases. The V end lost 4 bases, the J end lost 5 bases, and 10 bases lay between the germline ends. CDR3 length: 13 residues. Germline CDR1 reads SGHDN; CDR2 reads FVKESK. In nucleotides, the CDR3 is TGTGCCAGCAGCCCACGACTAGAAGATACGCAGTATTTT. This sequence encodes CASSPRLEDTQYF.

This clonotype has only a few counts. The V gene is TRBV16, the J gene TRBJ1-5; no definite D call. Trimming removed 2 bases at V and 0 bases at J, with 8 bases between. CDR3 length: 15 residues. Germline assignment: CDR1 KGHSY and CDR2 FQNENV. CDR3 DNA: TGTGCCAGCAGCCAAGCCCCACCTAGCAATCAGCCCCAGCATTTT. It translates to CASSQAPPSNQPQHF.

Only a few counts were recorded for this clonotype. The chain couples TRBV20-1 to TRBJ1-1; D gene unclear. Germline CDR1 reads DFQATT; CDR2 reads SNEGSKA (reference sequence). The V gene lost 2 bases and the J gene lost 2 bases, with 12 bases spanning the gap. The CDR3 loop spans 14 amino acids. The chain's CDR3 is CSARSGGTNTEAFF. The DNA for the CDR3 is TGCAGTGCTAGATCGGGCGGTACAAACACTGAAGCTTTCTTT.

This clonotype was seen more than once but under ten times. This chain joins TRBV20-1 and TRBJ2-2, with 8 bases identical to TRBD1. CDR1 is DFQATT, CDR2 SNEGSKA, per germline (reference sequence). Germline trimming cut 4 bases from V and 8 bases from J; bases unmatched to any gene: 12. This CDR3 has 15 amino acids. CDR3 protein: CSAKPGTGIPGELFF. CDR3 sequence (DNA): TGCAGTGCTAAACCCGGGACAGGAATCCCGGGGGAGCTGTTTTTT.

There are a few counts of this clonotype. V gene TRBV10-3 combines with J gene TRBJ2-1, with D tentatively TRBD1 or TRBD2 (6 bases each). This CDR3 has 14 amino acids. CDR1 is ENHRY and CDR2 is SYGVKD in the germline V gene. Deletions cut 8 bases from V and 5 bases from J, with 16 bases between. CDR3 loop: CAIRRGQTNNEQFF. CDR3 bases: TGTGCCATCCGACGGGGGCAGACTAACAATGAGCAGTTCTTC.

The V gene is TRBV20-1, the J gene TRBJ1-5, with unresolved D. The V gene lost 4 bases and the J gene lost 0 bases, with 10 bases spanning the gap. The CDR3 loop spans 14 amino acids. Germline-derived CDR1 and CDR2 are DFQATT and SNEGSKA (reference sequence). In DNA, the CDR3 is TGCAGTGCTACCCCGGCAGGTAGCAATCAGCCCCAGCATTTT. It codes for CSATPAGSNQPQHF.

About this clonotype: A junction end diverges from the germline sequence, so it may reflect a read error. The chain recombines TRBV7-9 with TRBJ2-1; 9 bases map to TRBD1. The CDR3 has 15 residues. Germline V lookup: CDR1 SEHNR, CDR2 FQNEAQ (reference sequence). The CDR3 coding sequence is TGTGTCAGCAGCTTTGGGACAGGGTACTACAATGAGCAGTTCTTC. This translates into CVSSFGTGYYNEQFF.

The chain has TRBV13 and TRBJ2-7; D remains ambiguous. The V end was cut by 1 base, the J end by 2 bases, with 9 bases between. In germline, CDR1 is PRHDT, CDR2 FYEKMQ (reference sequence). The CDR3 spans 14 residues. As DNA, the CDR3 is TGTGCCAGCAGCTTAGCCGGGCAGGCCTACGAGCAGTACTTC. This sequence encodes CASSLAGQAYEQYF. Full variable domain (outside the CDR3, taken from reference TRBV13 and TRBJ2-7): AAGVIQSPRHLIKEKRETATLKCYPIPRHDTVYWYQQGPGQDPQFLISFYEKMQSDKGSIPDRFSAQQFSDYHSELNMSSLELGDSALYFCASSLAGQAYEQYFGPGTRLTVT.

This clonotype occurred many times. CDR3 protein: CASTPDSNYGYTF. The CDR3 nucleotides are TGTGCCAGCACTCCGGACAGTAACTATGGCTACACCTTC. The V gene is TRBV6-2 or TRBV6-3, the J gene TRBJ1-2; D may be TRBD1 (6 bases). The ends were cut back, 7 bases at V and 1 base at J, with 10 bases in the middle. The CDR3 extends over 13 amino acids. The V gene's germline CDR1 is MNHEY and CDR2 SVGEGT.

Only a few counts were recorded for this clonotype. V and J are TRBV4-3 and TRBJ2-3; 7 bases agree with TRBD1. CDR1 is LGHNA, CDR2 YSLEER, per germline. This CDR3 region has 16 residues. V was clipped by 3 bases and J by 0 bases; unmatched bases: 6. The CDR3 DNA is TGCGCCAGCAGCCAGGCACCGGGACAGAGCACAGATACGCAGTATTTT. This codes for CASSQAPGQSTDTQYF.

The chain employs TRBV2 and TRBJ2-5; D may correspond to TRBD1 or TRBD2 (7 bases each). Germline lookup yields CDR1 SNHLY and CDR2 FYNNEI. CDR3 length: 12 residues. With 7 bases removed from V and 5 bases from J, the gap between germline ends came to 11 bases. The CDR3 DNA follows: TGTGCCAGCAAGCAGGGGGGGGAGACCCAGTACTTC. This encodes CASKQGGETQYF. The entire variable domain, with the rest obtained from reference TRBV2 and TRBJ2-5, is as follows: EPEVTQTPSHQVTQMGQEVILRCVPISNHLYFYWYRQILGQKVEFLVSFYNNEISEKSEIFDDQFSVERPDGSNFTLKIRSTKLEDSAMYFCASKQGGETQYFGPGTRLLVL.

This clonotype appeared many times. This chain uses TRBV6-2 or TRBV6-3 with TRBJ2-5; D is ambiguous. There are 13 residues in the CDR3. Germline CDR1 reads MNHEY; CDR2 reads SVGEGT. V gave up 2 bases and J gave up 6 bases, with 10 bases separating them. The CDR3 region has the DNA TGTGCCAGCAGTTACGCCCCGTTCCAGACCCAGTACTTC. This encodes CASSYAPFQTQYF.

In this sample, this clonotype turned up a few times. This sequence joins TRBV9 and TRBJ1-2; weak D call: TRBD1 (5 bases). Trimming shortened V by 4 bases and J by 4 bases, and 17 bases separated the two germline ends. CDR3 length: 15 amino acids. Germline V lookup: CDR1 SGDLS, CDR2 YYNGEE. CDR3 sequence: CASSSRLGASYGYTF. The CDR3 region has the DNA TGTGCCAGCAGCTCGAGACTCGGGGCTAGCTATGGCTACACCTTC.